This record concerns one TCR beta chain sequence. Antigen specificity is unknown. Germline values: CDR1 SQVTM, CDR2 ANQGSEA. The CDR3 has 13 residues. The V and J ends lost 3 bases and 2 bases respectively, with 8 bases between them. The data were produced by immunoSEQ multiplex PCR, yet TCRdb's version contains in-frame clones alone and is incomplete. Altogether tens of thousands of clones are present, 84% being singletons, with the ten largest covering about 19%. Healthy donors had no documented immune events, such as infections, while sampled. The data were obtained in a study of identifying expanded T cells in peripheral blood. Study results and caveats: Technical replicates showed about 1.1 changed clones; roughly two weeks around 15; four weeks 19. Two-week clone count variance significantly increased as total template count grew.

V and J are TRBV29-1 and TRBJ1-3; TRBD1 might be the D (5 bases). Specimen: blood. The clonotype was recovered from a person aged 18 to 69 in good health. CDR3 nucleotide sequence: TGCAGCGTTGATGTCAGGGCTGGAAACACCATATATTTT. It codes for CSVDVRAGNTIYF.